The present TCR beta chain was sequenced within a study of T cells in localized non-small cell lung cancer. Study-level findings and limits: Heterogeneity remains possible because sequencing was limited to only one tumor region. There was an association of higher blood T cell density with longer overall survival. Uninvolved adjacent lung had more T cell clonality than any other tissue, topping tumor.

This clone has only one observation. Its antigen is as yet unknown. CDR1 and CDR2 from the germline V gene are KGHSH and LQKENI. The CDR3 sequence is 14 residues long. After removal of 3 bases from V and 0 bases from J, the junction contained 2 bases not matched to a gene. Profiling relied on immunoSEQ multiplex PCR, and the TCRdb table lists in-frame clones only, not all of them. Of 50,000 to 75,000 clones in the sample, just over 90% were seen once. The clonotype was recovered from a man between 40 and 75 years old with stage I lung adenocarcinoma. The material sequenced was peripheral blood, taken before any cancer treatment. The genes are TRBV18 and TRBJ2-7; TRBD2 aligns across 7 bases. CDR3 region: CASSPTSLSYEQYF. The DNA for the CDR3 is TGTGCCAGCTCACCGACTAGCCTCTCCTACGAGCAGTACTTC.